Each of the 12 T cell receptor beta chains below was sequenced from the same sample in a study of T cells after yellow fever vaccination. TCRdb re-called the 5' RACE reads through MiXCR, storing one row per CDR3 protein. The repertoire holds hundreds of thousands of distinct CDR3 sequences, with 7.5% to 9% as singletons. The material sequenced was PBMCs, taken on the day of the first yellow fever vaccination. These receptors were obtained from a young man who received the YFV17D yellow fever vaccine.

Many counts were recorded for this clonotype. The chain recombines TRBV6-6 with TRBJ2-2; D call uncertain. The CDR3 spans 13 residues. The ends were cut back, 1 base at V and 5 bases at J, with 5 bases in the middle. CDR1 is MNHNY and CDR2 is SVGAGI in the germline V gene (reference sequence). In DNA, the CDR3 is TGTGCCAGCAGTTACTTCGCAACCGGGGAGCTGTTTTTT. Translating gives CASSYFATGELFF.

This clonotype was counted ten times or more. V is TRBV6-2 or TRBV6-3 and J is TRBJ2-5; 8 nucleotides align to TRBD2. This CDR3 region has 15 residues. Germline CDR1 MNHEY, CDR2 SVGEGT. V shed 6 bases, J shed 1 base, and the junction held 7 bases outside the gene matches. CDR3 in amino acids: CASRRFSGVQETQYF. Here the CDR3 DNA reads TGTGCCAGCAGGAGATTTAGCGGGGTCCAAGAGACCCAGTACTTC.

The CDR3 nucleotides read TGTGCCAGCAGTCAGGGCTCGGAGCAGTACGTC. Translation gives CASSQGSEQYV. This rearrangement joins TRBV6-2 or TRBV6-3 to TRBJ2-7; D might be TRBD1 (5 bases). The CDR3 has 11 amino acids. The ends were cut back, 5 bases at V and 7 bases at J, with 9 bases in the middle. Germline V gives CDR1 MNHEY, CDR2 SVGEGT.

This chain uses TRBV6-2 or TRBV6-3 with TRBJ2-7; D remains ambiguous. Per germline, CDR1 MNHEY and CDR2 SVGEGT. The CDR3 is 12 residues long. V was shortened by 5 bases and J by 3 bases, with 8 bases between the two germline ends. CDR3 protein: CASSNRVYEQYV. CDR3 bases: TGTGCCAGCAGTAACAGAGTCTACGAGCAGTACGTC.

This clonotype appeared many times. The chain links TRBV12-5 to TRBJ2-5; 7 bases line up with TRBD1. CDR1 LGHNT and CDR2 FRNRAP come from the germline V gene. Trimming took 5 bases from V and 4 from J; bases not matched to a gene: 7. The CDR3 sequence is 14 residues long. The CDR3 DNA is TGTGCTAGTGGTGCCAGGACAGGAATAGAGACCCAGTACTTC. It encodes CASGARTGIETQYF.

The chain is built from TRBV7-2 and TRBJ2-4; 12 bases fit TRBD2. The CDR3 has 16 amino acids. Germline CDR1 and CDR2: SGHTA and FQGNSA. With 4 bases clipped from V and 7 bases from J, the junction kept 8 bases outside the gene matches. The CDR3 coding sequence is TGTGCCAGCAGCTCCCGACTAGCGGGGGCAGGGAACATTCAGTACTTC. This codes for CASSSRLAGAGNIQYF.

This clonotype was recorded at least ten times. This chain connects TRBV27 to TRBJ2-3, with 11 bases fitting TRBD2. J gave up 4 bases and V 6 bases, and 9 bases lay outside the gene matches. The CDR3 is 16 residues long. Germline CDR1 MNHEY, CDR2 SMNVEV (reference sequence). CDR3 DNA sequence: TGTGCCAGCAGCCCCATAGCGGGGGGGAGCCCAGATACGCAGTATTTT. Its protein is CASSPIAGGSPDTQYF.

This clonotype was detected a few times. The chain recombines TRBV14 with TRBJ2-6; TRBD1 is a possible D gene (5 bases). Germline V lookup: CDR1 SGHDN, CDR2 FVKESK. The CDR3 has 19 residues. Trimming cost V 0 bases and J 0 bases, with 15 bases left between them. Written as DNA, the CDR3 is TGTGCCAGCAGCCAAGATATCAGGGCTCGAGACTCTGGGGCCAACGTCCTGACTTTC. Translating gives CASSQDIRARDSGANVLTF. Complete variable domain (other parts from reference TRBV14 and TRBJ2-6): EAGVTQFPSHSVIEKGQTVTLRCDPISGHDNLYWYRRVMGKEIKFLLHFVKESKQDESGMPNNRFLAERTGGTYSTLKVQPAELEDSGVYFCASSQDIRARDSGANVLTFGAGSRLTVL.

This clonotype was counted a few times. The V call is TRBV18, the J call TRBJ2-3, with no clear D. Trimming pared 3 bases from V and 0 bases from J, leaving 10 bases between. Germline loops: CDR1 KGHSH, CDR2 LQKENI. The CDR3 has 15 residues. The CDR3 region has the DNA TGTGCCAGCTCACCTGCGGTGCTCAGCACAGATACGCAGTATTTT. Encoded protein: CASSPAVLSTDTQYF.

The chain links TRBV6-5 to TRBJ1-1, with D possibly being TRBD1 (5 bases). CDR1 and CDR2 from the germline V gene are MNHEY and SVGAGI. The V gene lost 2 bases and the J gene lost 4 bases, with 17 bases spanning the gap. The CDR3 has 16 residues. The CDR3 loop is CASSYRPGPGGTEAFF. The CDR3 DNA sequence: TGTGCCAGCAGTTACAGGCCGGGGCCTGGGGGCACTGAAGCTTTCTTT.

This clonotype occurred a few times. CDR3 loop: CASNPLGGGGEQYF. The CDR3 DNA is TGCGCCAGCAACCCCCTAGGGGGCGGAGGCGAGCAGTACTTC. This chain links TRBV23-1 with TRBJ2-7; 7 positions agree with TRBD1. TRBV23-1 is annotated as an ORF whose role is uncertain. CDR3 length: 14 residues. With V trimmed by 7 bases and J by 6 bases, 12 bases remained unmatched.

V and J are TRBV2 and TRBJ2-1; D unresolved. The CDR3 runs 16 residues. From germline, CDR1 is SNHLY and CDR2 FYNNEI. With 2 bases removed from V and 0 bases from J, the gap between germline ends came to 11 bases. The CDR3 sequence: CASSERPGSSYNEQFF. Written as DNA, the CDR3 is TGTGCCAGCAGTGAACGTCCAGGCAGCTCCTACAATGAGCAGTTCTTC. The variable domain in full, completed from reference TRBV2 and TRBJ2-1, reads EPEVTQTPSHQVTQMGQEVILRCVPISNHLYFYWYRQILGQKVEFLVSFYNNEISEKSEIFDDQFSVERPDGSNFTLKIRSTKLEDSAMYFCASSERPGSSYNEQFFGPGTRLTVL.